The clone carrying this T cell receptor (beta chain) has only one observation. This CDR3 region has 14 residues. The V gene's germline CDR1 is SGHAT and CDR2 FQNNGV. The germline V and J ends were trimmed by 5 bases and 5 bases, with 15 bases remaining between them. In the original processing: Reference gene primers were amplified, and this amplification served to estimate nucleated cell counts. Sequencing used immunoSEQ multiplex PCR; TCRdb keeps in-frame clones, though not all of them. V and J calls and clone size are those listed in that table; D and trimming were worked out from the DNA. The sample gives 350,000 or so clones, 80% to 90% of which show up once; approximately 3% is in the top ten. This sample stems from a study of blood T cell repertoires in COVID-19. Overall study context: From the United States, Italy and Spain came samples of acute and convalescent COVID-19.

What was sequenced was peripheral blood. This chain connects TRBV11-2 to TRBJ1-1, with a possible D match to TRBD1 (6 bases). The sequence derives from a man aged 30 to 45 with active or convalescent COVID-19. The CDR3: CASSATGWGTEAFF. In DNA form, the CDR3 reads TGTGCCAGCAGCGCGACAGGTTGGGGGACTGAAGCTTTCTTT.